Below, one T cell receptor beta chain is given with its context. Its antigen remains undetermined. Per-nucleotide qualities are absent, and no much larger clonotype sits a single base away. The data originate from a study of cytomegalovirus exposure and HLA in healthy donors (dated 2017 in TCRdb). About the investigation overall: An earlier analysis of roughly 630 of the donors reported 250 to 300 Gb of sequence data and around 120 million unique TCR beta sequences from 150 million to 200 million T cells. A later analysis re-analyzed previously published TCR beta repertoires from 550 to 700 donors and added high-resolution HLA genotyping to study TCR occurrence patterns. Both class I and class II loci were covered by HLA typing, at four-digit resolution. Several DR-DQ haplotypes were treated as single units for association and clustering because of strong linkage in the cohort. The genetic ancestry cluster associated with self-reported Caucasian donors included roughly 84% of the roughly 410 genotyped donors. The T cell repertoires of 666 subjects were profiled by immunosequencing and related to cytomegalovirus serostatus. The study aimed to test whether signatures of past pathogen exposure could be identified by cataloging public T cell receptors. A separate validation cohort of over a hundred different subjects was used in addition to the approximately 700-subject first cohort. Donor age, sex, ethnicity and CMV serostatus were collected together with the repertoire data. Typing coverage differed by locus: A, B, C, DRB1 and DQB1 were typed in roughly 620-630 donors, DQA1 in about 500, DPA1 in 600 to 610, and DPB1 in just under 480. To decide whether each TCR beta V gene segment behaved as functional or pseudogenic, an earlier analysis of fewer than 750 of the donors relied on high-throughput TCR beta sequencing. Among under 450 genotyped donors of the cohort, an average of about 240,000 unique TCR beta nucleotide sequences were sequenced per donor, around 18% of them non-productive. All discovery cohort repertoires had been generated using a single sequencing platform. Roughly 320 gigabases of sequencing data and around 90 million unique TCR sequences made up an early release that covered fewer than 650 HLA-typed donors. The study combined high-throughput TCR immunosequencing, statistical association of individual TCRs with disease status, and machine learning to predict cytomegalovirus infection status. The later analysis used no new phenotypic data to find candidate immune exposures, relying instead on TCR beta sequences and their occurrence across donors. Genome-wide SNP genotypes for about 60% of the roughly 700 donors were used in a later genetic analysis, which treated that subset as a discovery cohort. Findings and caveats that apply to the study as a whole: V-gene and J-gene trimming of TCR beta chains was associated with a missense DCLRE1C variant in a later genetic analysis, and the association was replicated in an independent cohort. A cluster of highly shared sequence variants was judged likely to be a technical artifact of the sequencing pipeline. CMV serostatus was the only immune exposure information available for the cohort. The study listed 164 TCR beta chains as associated with cytomegalovirus. Approximately 18 rarely observed V segments, including chromosome 9 orphons, were excluded from the earlier analysis of several hundred of the donors because counts were too low. Specific HLA alleles were associated with 15,000 to 20,000 TCR beta sequences at a false discovery rate of 0.05 in a later analysis. In a later genetic analysis, fewer N-insertions in productive TCRs were reported among donors in an Asian-associated ancestry cluster than the 666-donor mean. Roughly uniform sequencing depth across donors was assumed in presence/absence analyses, although this assumption may not hold. A further reported finding was that TCR beta sequences accurately predicted the HLA-A and HLA-B alleles for most subjects in the first cohort. Strong co-occurrence of HLA alleles, especially DR and DQ, made assigning TCR associations to individual alleles difficult. According to a later analysis, most CMV-associated TCR beta chains appeared to be HLA-restricted, and the HLA associations seemed to be driven largely by CMV exposure. Because the 87-base-pair reads could not distinguish some IMGT-functional V segments, including TRBV6-2 and TRBV6-3, those segments were excluded. This cohort had only TCR beta chains sequenced, and the lack of alpha or paired-chain data limited which features could be detected. A later analysis found that TCR association rates varied across HLA loci, with DRB1 alleles showing the most associated TCRs and HLA-C alleles the fewest. The classifier was reported to diagnose cytomegalovirus status with high specificity and sensitivity in both the original and validation cohorts. Several of the top co-occurrence clusters appeared to be linked to parvovirus B19, influenza, CMV and Epstein-Barr virus, according to a later analysis. Linkage disequilibrium might explain the correlated functional status among segregating V segments, but an unknown experimental factor could not be excluded. A later analysis found that HLA-associated TCR beta chains were more clonally expanded and had lower generation probabilities than equally common non-associated chains. The authors suggested that the approach could potentially be extended to other disease states and immunological phenotypes. While some public TCRs were present in many individuals, most TCR sequences turned up only very rarely across donors. Because HLA typing was unavailable for some donors at each locus, only the typed subset was used in association tests. Three of the identified cytomegalovirus-associated TCR beta chains were confirmed in vitro to be specific for cytomegalovirus antigens. An earlier analysis of approximately 540 of the donors showed that most TCR beta V segments appeared in productive rearrangements either about 90% or about 30% of the time, which broadly matched IMGT annotations.

The cohort was made up of 500 to 850 healthy bone marrow donors. At the time of sampling, all cohort members were nominally healthy, though unrecorded immune exposures were likely present. The donor tested CMV seronegative, placing the donor among the roughly 350 seronegative members of the cohort. Every donor gave a peripheral blood sample, and the peripheral blood mononuclear cells from that sample were used for TCR beta sequencing. Genomic DNA was extracted from the blood cell samples with the Qiagen DNeasy Blood Extraction Kit. From its cysteine to its phenylalanine, the CDR3 spans 18 amino acids. Only CDR3 DNA is held: 54 bases, read in frame from base 1. The germline V gene specifies SGDLS as CDR1 and YYNGEE as CDR2. At the junction V is shortened by 4 bases and J by 9 bases; bases outside the gene matches: 20. Library preparation was by the immunoSEQ multiplex PCR assay. A mixture of 60 forward primers for TCR Vbeta segments and 13 reverse primers for TCR Jbeta segments was used in the multiplex PCR. A multiplex PCR assay on genomic DNA amplified the CDR3 region of rearranged TCR beta genes. Amplified TCR beta libraries were sequenced as 87-base-pair reads on the Illumina HiSeq System. In the paper's pipeline: Across the 670 or so repertoires, a later analysis counted 80 million or so unique TCR beta chains, 9.5 million to 13 million of which were shared by at least two donors. Raw reads were error-corrected and collapsed into unique sequences by a nearest-neighbor algorithm in which closely related sequences were merged to remove PCR and sequencing errors. To assign V, D and J gene segments, CDR3 sequences were aligned to IMGT reference sequences. For a sequence to be retained, a match of at least six nucleotides to both a V gene segment and a J gene segment was required. Rearrangements were classified as productive when the CDR3 lacked stop codons and remained in frame with V and J, and all other rearrangements were classified as non-productive. Following IMGT convention, CDR3 was defined as the stretch from the second conserved V-encoded cysteine to the conserved J-encoded phenylalanine. In an earlier analysis of roughly 580 of the donors, sequences lacking an unambiguous match to a single V gene segment were excluded. In an earlier analysis of around 600 of the donors, V segments were called functional above 56.7% productive rearrangements and were called segregating when the between-donor standard deviation exceeded 5%. A statistical classification framework was built to diagnose cytomegalovirus status from the catalog of TCR beta chain sequences. V and J gene assignment, in a later analysis, came from comparing TCR nucleotide sequences with IMGT/GENE-DB human TR gene sequences. Using the TCRdist pipeline, a later analysis assigned CDR3 sequences along with most-parsimonious VDJ recombination scenarios. In a later analysis, each TCR beta chain was defined by its CDR3 amino acid sequence together with its V-gene family, and reads lacking a unique V-gene family were excluded. As a way to deal with suspected cross-contamination and a sequencing artifact, a later analysis dropped roughly 620 nucleotide sequences that were highly shared and had low generation probability. In a later analysis, a clonal expansion index was calculated for each public chain from normalized within-repertoire ranks of inferred template counts. In a later analysis, generation probabilities were computed with a VDJ recombination model fitted to out-of-frame rearrangements, and the resulting probabilities were checked against IGoR. In a later analysis, hypergeometric tests were used to score TCR-TCR, TCR-HLA and TCR-CMV co-occurrence, with a repertoire-size bias correction applied to TCR pairs. False discovery rates were estimated in a later analysis by permuting HLA or CMV assignments 20 times. In a later analysis, co-occurring TCRs were grouped using DBSCAN, with TCRdist sequence similarity added in when clustering inside HLA-allele-positive subsets. Co-occurrence clustering excluded repertoires with fewer than 30,000 or more than 120,000 public chains, plus five with anomalous nucleotide sharing. The source is immuneACCESS, and TCRdb retained only in-frame sequences with V and J called. Part of the clones is not carried over; for the studies checked, unresolved V genes explain less than half of this, and the remainder is unexplained. The D gene and trimming were derived from the DNA, and the V and J assignments and clone size from that table. This sample comprises under 250,000 clones, roughly 88% of them detected only once. The top ten hold more than 0.6% of the sample.

This chain is built from TRBV9 and TRBJ2-7, with 12 bases aligning to TRBD2. The clonotype comes from a boy aged 2 to 9 in good health and CMV-seronegative. Specimen: PBMCs. The nucleotide sequence is TGTGCCAGCAGCCCCAAACTCACTAGCGGGAGGACTTTATGGGGGCAGTACTTC. This codes for CASSPKLTSGRTLWGQYF.